These 32 T cell receptor beta chains came from one sample sequenced in a study of T cell responses to AZD1222 COVID-19 vaccine. The table came from immunoSEQ multiplex PCR; TCRdb's copy has only in-frame clones and leaves some out. Here the sample spans more than 150,000 clones, roughly 90% being singletons. Sample: peripheral blood, taken on day 0 of AZD1222 vaccination. The source of these receptors is an adult in good health.

Of note for this clone: The sample contains more than one DNA sequence encoding this CDR3. The chain joins TRBV6-5 to TRBJ1-3, with D unclear. The CDR3 is 12 amino acids. Trimming removed 8 bases at V and 0 bases at J, with 5 bases between. Germline V gene lookup returns CDR1 MNHEY and CDR2 SVGAGI. Here the CDR3 reads CASRSSGNTIYF. The CDR3 DNA follows: TGTGCCAGCCGATCCTCTGGAAACACCATATATTTT.

The chain recombines TRBV18 with TRBJ2-1; D may be TRBD2 (6 bases). CDR1 and CDR2 from the germline V gene are KGHSH and LQKENI. V was clipped by 2 bases and J by 9 bases, with 11 bases between them. The CDR3 is 13 residues long. The CDR3 reads CASSPARDREQFF. The DNA for the CDR3 is TGTGCCAGCTCACCAGCGCGGGATCGTGAGCAGTTCTTC.

This clone came up once. The chain is built from TRBV10-1 and TRBJ2-2, with 7 bases fitting TRBD2. In germline, CDR1 is WNHNN, CDR2 SYGVQD (reference sequence). The CDR3 loop spans 16 amino acids. V was pared by 2 bases and J by 0 bases, with 3 bases of the junction left unmatched. In DNA form, the CDR3 reads TGCGCCAGCAGTGAGAGAGCGGGAACGAACACCGGGGAGCTGTTTTTT. This gives the protein CASSERAGTNTGELFF.

CDR3 loop: CASSQGFVAVTDTQYF. The CDR3 DNA follows: TGTGCCAGCAGCCAAGGGTTCGTAGCTGTTACAGATACGCAGTATTTT. The chain combines TRBV4-2 with TRBJ2-3; D call uncertain. Per germline, CDR1 LGHNA and CDR2 YNFKEQ. V was pared by 1 base and J by 3 bases, with 14 bases between. The CDR3 covers 16 residues.

The rearrangement uses TRBV11-3 and TRBJ1-2; unclear D gene. The CDR3 runs to 14 residues. From germline, CDR1 is SGHNT and CDR2 YENEEA. The V and J ends lost 6 bases and 7 bases respectively, with 18 bases between them. The CDR3 sequence: CASSPGGLEGGYTF. In nucleotides, the CDR3 is TGTGCCAGCAGTCCTGGCGGGCTAGAGGGTGGCTACACCTTC.

This sequence joins TRBV19 and TRBJ1-5; tentative D call: TRBD1 (5 bases). Germline V gene data show CDR1 as LNHDA and CDR2 as SQIVND (reference sequence). This CDR3 is 16 amino acids long. Deletions cut 3 bases from V and 0 bases from J, with 12 bases between. The CDR3 spells CASSIPGTVSNQPQHF. CDR3 coding DNA: TGTGCCAGTAGTATCCCTGGGACCGTTAGCAATCAGCCCCAGCATTTT. Variable domain in full (rest from reference TRBV19 and TRBJ1-5): DGGITQSPKYLFRKEGQNVTLSCEQNLNHDAMYWYRQDPGQGLRLIYYSQIVNDFQKGDIAEGYSVSREKKESFPLTVTSAQKNPTAFYLCASSIPGTVSNQPQHFGDGTRLSIL.

The chain combines TRBV6-5 with TRBJ2-7; 10 bases match TRBD1. Germline V gene lookup returns CDR1 MNHEY and CDR2 SVGAGI. V dropped 1 base and J dropped 8; count of bases not matched to a gene: 2. The length of the CDR3 is 13 residues. Here the CDR3 DNA reads TGTGCCAGCAGTTACTTGGACAGGGGGAAGCAGTACTTC. Amino acid sequence: CASSYLDRGKQYF.

The genes are TRBV4-2 and TRBJ2-7; 7 nucleotides match TRBD2. The length of the CDR3 is 18 residues. In germline, CDR1 is LGHNA, CDR2 YNFKEQ. Trimming removed 0 bases from V and 0 bases from J; junction bases left unmatched: 11. The CDR3 sequence: CASSQERAMGLSSYEQYF. CDR3 nucleotides: TGTGCCAGCAGCCAAGAACGCGCGATGGGACTAAGCTCCTACGAGCAGTACTTC.

The chain joins TRBV28 to TRBJ2-7; 9 bases match TRBD2. Unmatched junction bases numbered 14, after V lost 7 bases and J lost 7 bases. This CDR3 has 15 amino acids. The germline gives CDR1 MDHEN, CDR2 SYDVKM. As DNA, the CDR3 is TGTGCCAGCAAACAGGTCGGACTAGCGACCAGGGAGCAGTACTTC. Translating it yields CASKQVGLATREQYF.

V gene TRBV21-1 combines with J gene TRBJ1-1. TRBV21-1 is marked as a pseudogene. The CDR3 extends over 16 amino acids. CDR3 residues: CASSQQVLGPNTEAFF. The CDR3, as DNA: TGTGCCAGCAGCCAGCAGGTTCTGGGACCGAACACTGAAGCTTTCTTT.

V is TRBV19 and J is TRBJ1-2; D gene ambiguous. V shed 2 bases and J shed 2 bases, with 6 bases lying between them. Germline CDR1 LNHDA, CDR2 SQIVND (reference sequence). This CDR3 region has 13 residues. CDR3: CASSITENYGYTF. In DNA form, the CDR3 reads TGTGCCAGTAGTATAACAGAGAACTATGGCTACACCTTC.

V gene TRBV2 combines with J gene TRBJ2-3; a possible D gene is TRBD2 (5 bases). This CDR3 is 14 amino acids long. The V end lost 6 bases, the J end lost 4 bases, and 14 bases lay between the germline ends. The germline V gene has CDR1 SNHLY and CDR2 FYNNEI. The CDR3 bases are TGTGCCAGCAGCTCGTTAGCGAAACCAGATACGCAGTATTTT. It translates to CASSSLAKPDTQYF.

This chain uses TRBV28 with TRBJ1-1, with 8 bases fitting TRBD1. The length of the CDR3 is 14 residues. The J segment lost 11 bases and the V segment lost 1 base, leaving 9 bases of the junction unmatched. Germline values: CDR1 MDHEN, CDR2 SYDVKM. The CDR3 region is CASSLFRADRVAFF. The CDR3 bases are TGTGCCAGCAGTTTATTTAGGGCGGACAGGGTGGCTTTCTTT.

The chain uses TRBV15 and TRBJ1-5; D remains ambiguous. V was trimmed by 3 bases and J by 7 bases, leaving 19 bases between them. In germline, CDR1 is LNHNV, CDR2 YYDKDF (reference sequence). This CDR3 has 16 residues. The CDR3 DNA reads as TGTGCCACCAGCAGCAGGTCCCTCGGGAATTCGCAGCCCCAGCATTTT. Translation: CATSSRSLGNSQPQHF. The full variable domain, its missing parts supplied by reference TRBV15 and TRBJ1-5, is DAMVIQNPRYQVTQFGKPVTLSCSQTLNHNVMYWYQQKSSQAPKLLFHYYDKDFNNEADTPDNFQSRRPNTSFCFLDIRSPGLGDTAMYLCATSSRSLGNSQPQHFGDGTRLSIL.

This chain links TRBV4-1 with TRBJ2-1; the match to TRBD2 covers 8 bases. The trim removed 1 base at V and 6 bases at J, leaving 11 bases unmatched. CDR1 MGHRA and CDR2 YSYEKL come from the germline V gene. CDR3 size: 17 residues. The CDR3 sequence: CASSQAPRGRTFNEQFF. CDR3 sequence (DNA): TGCGCCAGCAGCCAAGCCCCGCGCGGGAGGACGTTCAATGAGCAGTTCTTC.

About this clone: Compared with germline, one end of the junction differs, possibly owing to a read error. V gene TRBV4-1 combines with J gene TRBJ2-5; D not resolved. The CDR3 has 10 amino acids. The germline CDR1 and CDR2 sequences are MGHRA and YSYEKL. CDR3 loop: CASGQETQYF. DNA of the CDR3: TGCGCCAGCGGCCAAGAGACCCAGTACTTC.

The chain carries TRBV9 and TRBJ2-7; TRBD1 agrees at 7 bases. J gave up 4 bases and V 7 bases, and 5 bases lay outside the gene matches. Germline CDR1 is SGDLS and CDR2 is YYNGEE. The CDR3 runs to 12 residues. The CDR3 region is CASGRGMYEQYF. CDR3 bases: TGTGCCAGCGGCAGGGGGATGTACGAGCAGTACTTC.

J is TRBJ1-2 and V is TRBV27; no definite D call. V lost 5 bases to trimming and J lost 8 bases, with 15 bases between them. This CDR3 region has 13 residues. Germline CDR1 reads MNHEY; CDR2 reads SMNVEV (reference sequence). In nucleotides, the CDR3 is TGTGCCAGCAGTCCGGTAATAGGGATCGGCTACACCTTC. Residues: CASSPVIGIGYTF.

V and J are TRBV29-1 and TRBJ2-7; D perhaps matches TRBD2 (6 bases). The V gene lost 6 bases and the J gene lost 6 bases, with 18 bases spanning the gap. Germline V lookup: CDR1 SQVTM, CDR2 ANQGSEA. This CDR3 is built from 13 residues. The CDR3 DNA reads TGCAGCGTCGGAGGCGGGGCTCGGCGCGAGCAGTACTTC. Translated, it gives CSVGGGARREQYF.

The chain links TRBV12-3 or TRBV12-4 to TRBJ2-2, with D uncertain. The CDR3 sequence is 12 residues long. V lost 7 bases to trimming and J lost 2 bases, with 5 bases between them. The CDR3 reads CASTLNTGELFF. Here the CDR3 DNA reads TGTGCCAGCACCCTCAACACCGGGGAGCTGTTTTTT.

This chain links TRBV11-3 with TRBJ2-1, with 13 bases identical to TRBD2. V gave up 3 bases and J gave up 10 bases; unmatched junction bases: 3. CDR1 and CDR2 (germline): SGHNT, YENEEA. CDR3 length equals 14 residues. DNA for the CDR3: TGTGCCAGCAGCTTTGGACTAGCGGGAGTCGAGCAGTTCTTC. Translating it yields CASSFGLAGVEQFF.

CDR3 loop: CASSLGLETQYF. The CDR3 nucleotides are TGTGCCAGCAGCTTAGGCCTAGAGACCCAGTACTTC. The genes are TRBV13 and TRBJ2-5; no clear D. Per germline, CDR1 PRHDT and CDR2 FYEKMQ (reference sequence). The CDR3 loop spans 12 amino acids. The V and J ends lost 0 bases and 4 bases respectively, with 3 bases between them.

The genes are TRBV27 and TRBJ2-7; the D is unclear. The CDR3 has 16 residues. The V end was cut by 3 bases, the J end by 4 bases, with 19 bases between. CDR1 and CDR2 (germline): MNHEY, SMNVEV (reference sequence). CDR3 sequence: CASSFLRGDPLYEQYF. The CDR3 DNA reads as TGTGCCAGCAGTTTTCTGAGAGGTGATCCTCTTTACGAGCAGTACTTC.

This chain uses TRBV7-3 with TRBJ2-2; 9 bases map to TRBD2. This CDR3 spans 16 amino acids. V was pared by 4 bases and J by 3 bases, with 6 bases of the junction left unmatched. Germline lookup yields CDR1 SGHTA and CDR2 FQGTGA. The CDR3 coding sequence is TGTGCCAGCAGCTCCAACAGCGGGAGGTACACCGGGGAGCTGTTTTTT. Its translation: CASSSNSGRYTGELFF. The whole variable domain, filled in from reference TRBV7-3 and TRBJ2-2, reads GAGVSQTPSNKVTEKGKYVELRCDPISGHTALYWYRQSLGQGPEFLIYFQGTGAADDSGLPNDRFFAVRPEGSVSTLKIQRTERGDSAVYLCASSSNSGRYTGELFFGEGSRLTVL.

The chain recombines TRBV3-1 (or the pseudogene TRBV3-2) with TRBJ2-3; 10 bases align to TRBD2. This CDR3 has 15 amino acids. V gave up 6 bases and J gave up 5 bases; unmatched junction bases: 8. Germline V CDR1 and CDR2: LGHDT, YNNKEL (reference sequence). Here the CDR3 reads CASSNTLAGEDTQYF. The CDR3 region has the DNA TGTGCCAGCAGTAATACCCTAGCGGGAGAAGATACGCAGTATTTT.

This clone was found a few times. The gene calls are TRBV30 and TRBJ2-1; 7 bases are a match to TRBD2. Germline CDR1 is GTSNPN and CDR2 is SVGIG (reference sequence). Germline trimming cut 0 bases from V and 5 bases from J; bases unmatched to any gene: 1. The CDR3 is 13 residues long. The CDR3 region has the DNA TGTGCCTGGAGTGTCCTAGCGGACAATGAGCAGTTCTTC. It yields the protein CAWSVLADNEQFF.

This sequence joins TRBV11-1 and TRBJ1-1; D is ambiguous. This CDR3 has 13 residues. The germline gives CDR1 SGHAT, CDR2 FQDESV (reference sequence). Trimming left V 2 bases short and J 5 bases short, with 9 bases between. CDR3 in DNA: TGTGCCAGCAGCTTAAAAGGGAATACTGAAGCTTTCTTT. Protein: CASSLKGNTEAFF.

The gene calls are TRBV11-3 and TRBJ2-2; 7 positions match TRBD2. The CDR3 covers 17 residues. Per germline, CDR1 SGHNT and CDR2 YENEEA. After removal of 2 bases from V and 2 bases from J, the junction contained 8 bases not matched to a gene. The CDR3 sequence is CASSLSPGTKNTGELFF. The DNA for the CDR3 is TGTGCCAGCAGCTTAAGCCCGGGGACTAAAAACACCGGGGAGCTGTTTTTT. Combining the CDR3 with reference TRBV11-3 and TRBJ2-2 gives the whole variable domain EAGVVQSPRYKIIEKKQPVAFWCNPISGHNTLYWYLQNLGQGPELLIRYENEEAVDDSQLPKDRFSAERLKGVDSTLKIQPAELGDSAVYLCASSLSPGTKNTGELFFGEGSRLTVL.

The chain is built from TRBV28 and TRBJ2-3, with 10 bases identical to TRBD2. V was pared by 11 bases and J by 3 bases, with 8 bases of the junction left unmatched. Germline V CDR1 and CDR2: MDHEN, SYDVKM. This CDR3 spans 14 amino acids. CDR3 sequence (DNA): TGTGCCTTGAGGCCTAGCGGGAGTACAGATACGCAGTATTTT. Residues: CALRPSGSTDTQYF. Full variable domain (missing parts from reference TRBV28 and TRBJ2-3): DVKVTQSSRYLVKRTGEKVFLECVQDMDHENMFWYRQDPGLGLRLIYFSYDVKMKEKGDIPEGYSVSREKKERFSLILESASTNQTSMYLCALRPSGSTDTQYFGPGTRLTVL.

The V and J genes are TRBV12-5 and TRBJ2-7, with 7 bases that match TRBD2. Unmatched junction bases numbered 5, after V lost 3 bases and J lost 3 bases. Per the germline V gene, CDR1 is LGHNT and CDR2 is FRNRAP. The CDR3 sequence is 14 residues long. In nucleotides, the CDR3 is TGTGCTAGTGGTTTCCAGCCTAGCGGCTACGAGCAGTACTTC. Protein: CASGFQPSGYEQYF.

This sequence joins TRBV28 and TRBJ1-5; the D gene is possibly TRBD1 (6 bases). Per the germline V gene, CDR1 is MDHEN and CDR2 is SYDVKM. There are 15 residues in the CDR3. V lost 3 bases, J lost 7 bases, and 16 bases lay in between. CDR3 sequence (DNA): TGTGCCAGCAGTTTCGGATCCTACAGGGTCCAGCCCCAGCATTTT. Translation: CASSFGSYRVQPQHF.

This clone was found a few times. CDR3 sequence reads: CASSLEAGQGSGGYTF. DNA of the CDR3: TGTGCCAGCAGCTTAGAGGCGGGACAGGGGAGCGGTGGCTACACCTTC. The V gene is TRBV7-6, the J gene TRBJ1-2; 10 bases match TRBD1. The CDR3 is made up of 16 amino acids. The germline V gene encodes CDR1 SGHVS and CDR2 FNYEAQ. Trimming cost V 1 base and J 7 bases; bases outside gene matches: 9. Based on the CDR3 plus reference TRBV7-6 and TRBJ1-2, the full variable domain is GAGVSQSPRYKVTKRGQDVALRCDPISGHVSLYWYRQALGQGPEFLTYFNYEAQQDKSGLPNDRFSAERPEGSISTLTIQRTEQRDSAMYRCASSLEAGQGSGGYTFGSGTRLTVV.